This T cell receptor beta chain comes out of a study of shared clonotypes between healthy human individuals. Background on the study: Donors consisted of two women and a few men between 18 and 49.

Some clones are missing from TCRdb's copy, which holds only in-frame ones; the method was immunoSEQ multiplex PCR. The data contain about 1.1 million clones, approximately 78% of them singletons. After removal of 2 bases from V and 6 bases from J, the junction contained 2 bases not matched to a gene. This CDR3 contains 14 residues. The V gene's germline CDR1 is MDHEN and CDR2 SYDVKM. A word on this clone: Other nucleotide sequences from this sample produce the same CDR3.

The clonotype comes from a man younger than 35 in good health. Some clones in this sample may be carry-over from other donors' samples. Material: memory CD4+ T cells from PBMCs. Subset denoted: CD45RA-negative fraction. This sequence joins TRBV28 and TRBJ2-1, with TRBD2 matching 9 bases. CDR3 nucleotide sequence: TGTGCCAGCAGTTTACTAGCGGGAAGCAATGAGCAGTTCTTC. Protein: CASSLLAGSNEQFF.